This entry concerns a single T cell receptor (beta chain). Profiled with immunoSEQ multiplex PCR; TCRdb holds only in-frame clones, not every one. This table holds just over 90,000 clones, 80% to 90% found once. These data come from a study of T cell responses to AZD1222 COVID-19 vaccine. CDR1 SGHDN and CDR2 FVKESK come from the germline V gene. Trimming took 5 bases from V and 0 from J, leaving 10 bases between them. The CDR3 is made up of 14 amino acids. The chain combines TRBV14 with TRBJ1-1; tentative D call: TRBD1 (5 bases). The specimen was peripheral blood, collected 28 days after the second AZD1222 dose. This clonotype was obtained from an adult who received the AZD1222 COVID-19 vaccine. In DNA form, the CDR3 reads TGTGCCAGCAGCTGGGGGACGGTGAACACTGAAGCTTTCTTT. It translates to CASSWGTVNTEAFF.